The clone carrying this T cell receptor beta chain was recorded at least ten times. V lost 1 base and J lost 0, with 13 bases in between. The germline V gene encodes CDR1 LGHDT and CDR2 YNNKEL (reference sequence). The CDR3 runs to 17 residues. Each CDR3 protein gets one entry after TCRdb re-called the 5' RACE reads with MiXCR. The sample has approximately 140,000 distinct CDR3 sequences, over 3.5% seen once. Unfractionated whole blood yielded the extracted total RNA. These data come from a study of human T cells and chemical hapten exposure. This sequence originates from a female donor in good health. V is TRBV3-1 and J is TRBJ1-5; D is unclear. Written as DNA, the CDR3 is TGTGCCAGCAGCCAAGGGACTGCGGCTTATAGCAATCAGCCCCAGCATTTT. Its protein is CASSQGTAAYSNQPQHF.